These 30 T cell receptor beta chains came from one sample sequenced in a study of siplizumab effects on memory and regulatory T cells. This table comes from immunoSEQ multiplex PCR, and its TCRdb copy is limited to in-frame clones, with some not included. The sample records 75,000 to 100,000 clones, 85% to 95% being singletons. Sequencing was carried out using non-Treg CD4+ T cells sorted from blood. The receptors originated from a human donor in good health.

This chain links TRBV19 with TRBJ2-5; D is tentatively TRBD1 or TRBD2 (5 bases each). This CDR3 has 13 residues. Germline CDR1 reads LNHDA; CDR2 reads SQIVND (reference sequence). Trimming left V 4 bases short and J 2 bases short, with 8 bases between. CDR3 sequence reads: CASSTGAQETQYF. The CDR3 nucleotides read TGTGCCAGTAGTACCGGGGCACAAGAGACCCAGTACTTC.

The chain employs TRBV19 and TRBJ2-7, with TRBD1 matching over 9 bases. Germline loops: CDR1 LNHDA, CDR2 SQIVND (reference sequence). CDR3 size: 15 residues. Germline trimming cut 5 bases from V and 1 base from J; bases unmatched to any gene: 6. DNA of the CDR3: TGTGCCAGTAGTCTCCTCGGGACAGGGTCCTACGAGCAGTACTTC. Its translation is CASSLLGTGSYEQYF.

This sequence joins TRBV7-9 and TRBJ2-1; no definite D call. Germline V gene data show CDR1 as SEHNR and CDR2 as FQNEAQ (reference sequence). Trimming pared 0 bases from V and 8 bases from J, leaving 8 bases between. The CDR3 has 13 amino acids. The CDR3 DNA follows: TGTGCCAGCAGCTTAGCGGGATTGGATGAGCAGTTCTTC. Its translation: CASSLAGLDEQFF.

This sequence joins TRBV28 and TRBJ1-2; D remains unclear. The CDR3 has 12 residues. Trimming shortened V by 6 bases and J by 6 bases, and 11 bases separated the two germline ends. From germline, CDR1 is MDHEN and CDR2 SYDVKM. CDR3 sequence reads: CASSIKGHGYTF. CDR3 DNA: TGTGCCAGCAGCATTAAGGGTCATGGCTACACCTTC.

The chain links TRBV5-1 to TRBJ2-5; a possible D gene is TRBD1 (6 bases). The CDR3 totals 19 residues. With 5 bases removed from V and 1 base from J, the gap between germline ends came to 27 bases. Germline CDR1 SGHRS, CDR2 YFSETQ. The CDR3 coding sequence is TGCGCCAGCAGAAAAAGACAGGATACTATAGCGTTTTTCCAAGAGACCCAGTACTTC. It is translated as CASRKRQDTIAFFQETQYF.

The rearrangement uses TRBV5-1 and TRBJ2-2, with D hard to call. Germline V gene lookup returns CDR1 SGHRS and CDR2 YFSETQ. Trimming took off 0 bases at V and 6 bases at J, with 6 bases between the two ends. This CDR3 region has 13 residues. CDR3 residues: CASSLELAGELFF. CDR3 DNA sequence: TGCGCCAGCAGCTTGGAGCTCGCCGGGGAGCTGTTTTTT.

The genes are TRBV18 and TRBJ1-6; 8 bases fit TRBD1. J lost 7 bases, V lost 0 bases, and 2 bases had no gene match. The CDR3 has 15 residues. Germline lookup yields CDR1 KGHSH and CDR2 LQKENI. The CDR3 region has the DNA TGTGCCAGCTCACCACCGACAGGGGCAAATTCACCCCTCCACTTT. Encoded protein: CASSPPTGANSPLHF. Full variable domain (outside the CDR3, taken from reference TRBV18 and TRBJ1-6): NAGVMQNPRHLVRRRGQEARLRCSPMKGHSHVYWYRQLPEEGLKFMVYLQKENIIDESGMPKERFSAEFPKEGPSILRIQQVVRGDSAAYFCASSPPTGANSPLHFGNGTRLTVT.

This chain links TRBV25-1 with TRBJ1-2; 7 bases are shared with TRBD1. With 5 bases clipped from V and 3 bases from J, the junction kept 6 bases outside the gene matches. The CDR3 is made up of 14 amino acids. Germline values: CDR1 MGHDK, CDR2 SYGVNS. The CDR3 loop is CASSPRDRDYGYTF. DNA for the CDR3: TGTGCCAGCAGTCCTAGGGACAGAGACTATGGCTACACCTTC.

This chain connects TRBV28 to TRBJ1-5; the D is unclear. Germline CDR1 MDHEN, CDR2 SYDVKM. Trimming took 2 bases from V and 6 from J, leaving 26 bases between them. The CDR3 is made up of 19 amino acids. This CDR3 is CASSLPGAVEGFFGQPQHF. Here the CDR3 DNA reads TGTGCCAGCAGTTTACCCGGAGCGGTGGAGGGATTCTTTGGTCAGCCCCAGCATTTT.

CDR3 in DNA: TGTGCCAGCAGCCCGAGCACCTCCTACGAGCAGTACTTC. Protein sequence: CASSPSTSYEQYF. The V gene is TRBV13, the J gene TRBJ2-7; D unclear. V shed 5 bases and J shed 0 bases, with 8 bases lying between them. CDR1 and CDR2 from the germline V gene are PRHDT and FYEKMQ (reference sequence). This CDR3 contains 13 residues. Together with reference TRBV13 and TRBJ2-7, the CDR3 gives the full variable domain: AAGVIQSPRHLIKEKRETATLKCYPIPRHDTVYWYQQGPGQDPQFLISFYEKMQSDKGSIPDRFSAQQFSDYHSELNMSSLELGDSALYFCASSPSTSYEQYFGPGTRLTVT.

The chain employs TRBV15 and TRBJ2-1; 9 bases are shared with TRBD2. The V gene end was trimmed by 3 bases and the J gene end by 10 bases; junction bases not matched to a gene: 4. The CDR3 extends over 13 amino acids. Looked up from germline, CDR1 is LNHNV and CDR2 is YYDKDF (reference sequence). The CDR3 spells CATSSHSGREQFF. CDR3 coding DNA: TGTGCCACCAGCAGCCATAGCGGGAGAGAGCAGTTCTTC.

This clone occurred once. This chain joins TRBV5-1 and TRBJ2-7; D is unclear. CDR1 is SGHRS, CDR2 YFSETQ, per germline. Deletions cut 5 bases from V and 0 bases from J, with 9 bases between. CDR3 length: 13 residues. CDR3 nucleotide sequence: TGCGCCAGCAGTCGCGAGCGCTCCTACGAGCAGTACTTC. Residues: CASSRERSYEQYF.

The genes are TRBV7-9 and TRBJ1-2; 9 bases match TRBD1. Germline V lookup: CDR1 SEHNR, CDR2 FQNEAQ (reference sequence). CDR3 length: 14 residues. The junction had 8 bases not matched to a gene; V was cut back by 5 bases and J by 7 bases. Written as DNA, the CDR3 is TGTGCCAGCAGCCAACCGGGACAGGGTGGTGGCTACACCTTC. This translates into CASSQPGQGGGYTF.

The chain employs TRBV6-6 and TRBJ2-4, with TRBD1 identical over 8 bases. The germline V gene has CDR1 MNHNY and CDR2 SVGAGI (reference sequence). With 7 bases clipped from V and 5 bases from J, the junction kept 7 bases outside the gene matches. CDR3 length: 14 residues. The CDR3 loop is CASNPGDRQNIQYF. The CDR3 DNA reads TGTGCCAGCAACCCGGGGGACAGGCAAAACATTCAGTACTTC.

This clone appeared a single time. The chain recombines TRBV19 with TRBJ2-1; maybe TRBD2 (6 bases). Deletions cut 2 bases from V and 4 bases from J, with 12 bases between. Per germline, CDR1 LNHDA and CDR2 SQIVND (reference sequence). This CDR3 contains 15 residues. CDR3 DNA sequence: TGTGCCAGTAGTATAACAGGAGGGAATTACAATGAGCAGTTCTTC. This encodes CASSITGGNYNEQFF.

This chain connects TRBV6-4 to TRBJ2-1; D is possibly TRBD1 (6 bases). The CDR3 contains 16 residues. Trimming shortened V by 0 bases and J by 8 bases, and 17 bases separated the two germline ends. Germline lookup yields CDR1 MRHNA and CDR2 SNTAGT. The DNA for the CDR3 is TGTGCCAGCAGTGACTCCGGCAGGGGAGTGGTCCATGAGCAGTTCTTC. Translation: CASSDSGRGVVHEQFF.

This sequence joins TRBV7-3 and TRBJ1-1; the D gene is possibly TRBD1 (6 bases). Trimming removed 4 bases from V and 1 base from J, with 7 bases in between. Germline V gene data show CDR1 as SGHTA and CDR2 as FQGTGA. The CDR3 spans 13 residues. DNA for the CDR3: TGTGCCAGCAGCTCACAGGGGAACACTGAAGCTTTCTTT. This gives the protein CASSSQGNTEAFF.

The J gene is TRBJ2-3, the V gene TRBV5-1; unclear D gene. The length of the CDR3 is 15 residues. Germline V gene lookup returns CDR1 SGHRS and CDR2 YFSETQ. Trimming removed 0 bases from V and 4 bases from J, with 12 bases in between. The CDR3 region is CASSLAGSGADTQYF. Here the CDR3 DNA reads TGCGCCAGCAGCTTGGCTGGATCAGGCGCAGATACGCAGTATTTT.

This rearrangement joins TRBV18 to TRBJ2-7; D not resolved. Germline V gene lookup returns CDR1 KGHSH and CDR2 LQKENI. V was clipped by 3 bases and J by 6 bases, with 18 bases between them. This CDR3 contains 15 residues. The CDR3 coding sequence is TGTGCCAGCTCACCCCGAGACACCAGAACCGCCGAGCAGTACTTC. Translation gives CASSPRDTRTAEQYF.

The V gene is TRBV15, the J gene TRBJ2-3, with 7 bases matching TRBD2. Per germline, CDR1 LNHNV and CDR2 YYDKDF (reference sequence). V shed 0 bases and J 2 bases; nucleotides not matched to a gene: 5. This CDR3 has 16 amino acids. The CDR3 DNA is TGTGCCACCAGCAGAGATGGGGGGGTGCCCACAGATACGCAGTATTTT. This encodes CATSRDGGVPTDTQYF.

The chain combines TRBV4-1 with TRBJ2-7; a weak D match, TRBD2 (5 bases). The CDR3 spans 17 residues. Per germline, CDR1 MGHRA and CDR2 YSYEKL. Trimming shortened V by 0 bases and J by 3 bases, and 18 bases separated the two germline ends. The CDR3, as DNA: TGCGCCAGCAGCCAAGACATGTTTAGGTCCGAGGGCTACGAGCAGTACTTC. Translated, it gives CASSQDMFRSEGYEQYF.

The chain links TRBV6-1 to TRBJ2-1; no firm D call. V was cut by 8 bases and J by 7 bases, with 15 bases left in between. This CDR3 has 13 residues. Germline V gene sequence: CDR1 MNHNS, CDR2 SASEGT. The CDR3 DNA is TGTGCCAGCCTACATGGACCCCCGAATGAGCAGTTCTTC. This codes for CASLHGPPNEQFF.

The gene calls are TRBV28 and TRBJ2-7, with D possibly matching TRBD1 (5 bases). V lost 5 bases and J 6 bases, leaving 17 bases between the germline ends. Germline CDR1 reads MDHEN; CDR2 reads SYDVKM. This CDR3 has 14 residues. DNA for the CDR3: TGTGCCAGCAGTCCAGCCGGCAGGGTGGCCGAGCAGTACTTC. As protein: CASSPAGRVAEQYF.

The chain combines TRBV5-1 with TRBJ2-5; D is perhaps TRBD1 or TRBD2 (5 bases each). Trimming left V 3 bases short and J 5 bases short, with 20 bases between. The CDR3 covers 16 residues. Per the germline V gene, CDR1 is SGHRS and CDR2 is YFSETQ. The CDR3 DNA sequence: TGCGCCAGCAGCTGGGGGTTAGGACGTCCCAAGGAGACCCAGTACTTC. Its translation is CASSWGLGRPKETQYF.

A word on this clone: An end of the junction does not agree with germline; a read error may underlie this. The chain combines TRBV5-1 with TRBJ2-7, with TRBD2 identical over 11 bases. Germline assignment: CDR1 SGHRS and CDR2 YFSETQ. The CDR3 totals 13 residues. CDR3 amino acids: CASSLEGTSGEDF. For the CDR3, the DNA is TGCGCCAGCAGCCTGGAAGGGACTAGCGGCGAGGACTTC.

The chain has TRBV27 and TRBJ2-1; 9 nucleotides line up with TRBD2. Germline loops: CDR1 MNHEY, CDR2 SMNVEV (reference sequence). V shed 6 bases, J shed 5 bases, and the junction held 5 bases outside the gene matches. This CDR3 is built from 14 residues. Here the CDR3 DNA reads TGTGCCAGCAGCGCCGGACTAGCGAACAATGAGCAGTTCTTC. This codes for CASSAGLANNEQFF.

CDR3 nucleotide sequence: TGTGCCAGCTCACCTGGGCGGGGTAAAGAGACCCAGTACTTC. It specifies CASSPGRGKETQYF. The rearrangement joins TRBV18 to TRBJ2-5; TRBD2 might be the D (6 bases). The CDR3 is 14 amino acids. The V gene lost 3 bases and the J gene lost 3 bases, with 11 bases spanning the gap. Looked up from germline, CDR1 is KGHSH and CDR2 is LQKENI.

The V call is TRBV5-1, the J call TRBJ1-1; TRBD1 agrees at 9 bases. The CDR3 covers 15 residues. In germline, CDR1 is SGHRS, CDR2 YFSETQ. Trimming at V came to 4 bases and at J to 5 bases, leaving 9 bases not matched to a gene. CDR3 nucleotides: TGCGCCAGCAGCCTTACGGGACAGGGAGTTACTGAAGCTTTCTTT. It codes for CASSLTGQGVTEAFF. Full variable domain (remainder filled in from reference TRBV5-1 and TRBJ1-1): KAGVTQTPRYLIKTRGQQVTLSCSPISGHRSVSWYQQTPGQGLQFLFEYFSETQRNKGNFPGRFSGRQFSNSRSEMNVSTLELGDSALYLCASSLTGQGVTEAFFGQGTRLTVV.

The chain links TRBV27 to TRBJ1-1, with 10 bases lining up with TRBD1. Germline V gives CDR1 MNHEY, CDR2 SMNVEV (reference sequence). There are 16 residues in the CDR3. V gave up 5 bases and J gave up 6 bases; unmatched junction bases: 12. This chain's CDR3 is CASSPRPGTGVAEAFF. The CDR3 coding sequence is TGTGCCAGCAGTCCCCGTCCCGGGACAGGGGTGGCTGAAGCTTTCTTT.

The chain has TRBV30 and TRBJ1-1; no clear D gene. With 4 bases removed from V and 4 bases from J, the gap between germline ends came to 10 bases. Germline lookup yields CDR1 GTSNPN and CDR2 SVGIG (reference sequence). The CDR3 loop spans 12 amino acids. The CDR3 is CAWNEVGTEAFF. The CDR3 DNA reads as TGTGCCTGGAATGAGGTTGGCACTGAAGCTTTCTTT.